This T cell receptor beta chain came from a study of cytomegalovirus exposure and HLA in healthy donors. Study-level findings and limits: A later analysis found first-cohort TCR clusters tended to co-occur in the 110 or so validation repertoires.

The assay was immunoSEQ multiplex PCR, and TCRdb's table has in-frame clones only and misses some. The sample includes around 250,000 clones, nearly 90% of them seen just once. Worth noting for this clone: The antigen is not known.

This CDR3 is 18 amino acids long. Trimming took 6 bases from V and 9 from J; bases not matched to a gene: 17. From germline, CDR1 is MNHEY and CDR2 SMNVEV (reference sequence). The sequence was collected from a woman younger than 35 in good health and CMV-seronegative. The sequencing input was PBMCs. The chain has TRBV27 and TRBJ2-1; 13 bases are shared with TRBD2. Here the CDR3 DNA reads TGTGCCAGCAGCTCTAGGACTAGCGGGGGCTACTACCCCCGTGAGCAGTTCTTC. The encoded protein is CASSSRTSGGYYPREQFF.